This T cell receptor beta chain was sequenced for a study of radiotherapy plus CTLA-4 blockade in lung cancer (dated by TCRdb to about 2018). About the full investigation: Among enrolled patients, roughly 18% had an objective response and 31% reached disease control. The full study reports these points: The strongest predictors of response were reported to be early dynamic shifts in blood T cell clones along with a rise in serum interferon-beta following radiation. After treatment with radiotherapy and ipilimumab, TCR clones that came from tumors expanded in the peripheral blood.

The library relied on the immunoSEQ multiplex PCR assay. In TCRdb, the immuneACCESS table is reduced to in-frame sequences with V and J assigned. These tables do not hold every clone; where another copy was compared, an unresolved V gene accounts for under half, and the others remain unexplained. In this sample the table shows fewer than 55,000 clones, 77% of which occur a single time. About 2.7% of the sample is in the top ten clones. In the case of this clone: The clone's antigen remains unknown. No base quality information exists; no much larger clone differs at one position.

CDR1 and CDR2, per the germline V gene, are SQVTM and ANQGSEA. Spanning cysteine to phenylalanine, the CDR3 consists of 12 amino acids. Kept here is only the CDR3 DNA, which spans 36 bases and is read in frame from base 1. V and J lose 6 bases and 3 bases, and a span of 12 bases separates them. The study evaluated CTLA-4 blockade (ipilimumab) given together with focal radiation therapy in patients who had chemo-refractory metastatic non-small-cell lung cancer. The source was peripheral blood, collected from a patient treated with radiotherapy plus ipilimumab. The clonotype comes from a human donor with non-small cell lung cancer whose response to radiotherapy plus ipilimumab could not be evaluated. The receptor chain draws on TRBV29-1 and TRBJ2-7, with TRBD1 as a weak D call on 5 bases. In nucleotides, the sequence is TGCAGCGTCGAGACAGAGTTCTACGAGCAGTACTTC. It encodes CSVETEFYEQYF.